The sequence of this T cell receptor beta chain was determined in a study of ipilimumab plus nivolumab after autologous stem cell transplantation. Study-wide context: Median doses per patient: roughly five ipilimumab, about 8 nivolumab. The DLBCL cohort had primary refractory and relapsed disease, with 18-month progression-free survival of about 86% and 29%. Overall study findings and caveats: The authors say TCR, Treg and microbiome findings warrant further study.

Measured with immunoSEQ multiplex PCR; TCRdb has only the in-frame clones, and not every one. The table lists 15,000 to 20,000 clones, approximately 80% of them singletons, with approximately 19% in the top ten. Patients received nivolumab 3 mg/kg at weeks 1, 4, 7, 10, then fortnightly to week 26. Comments on this clone: Its antigen is unidentified.

In germline, CDR1 is MNHNS, CDR2 SASEGT. Trimming pared 6 bases from V and 8 bases from J, leaving 17 bases between. CDR3 length: 14 residues. The TCR originated in a male donor with diffuse large B-cell lymphoma. The sample here was PBMCs, taken in a trial of ipilimumab plus nivolumab as post-transplant consolidation. This chain joins TRBV6-1 and TRBJ1-5; no definite D call. CDR3 in DNA: TGTGCCAGCAGCGAACAATCATTGAGGGAGCCCCAGCATTTT. Its protein product is CASSEQSLREPQHF.